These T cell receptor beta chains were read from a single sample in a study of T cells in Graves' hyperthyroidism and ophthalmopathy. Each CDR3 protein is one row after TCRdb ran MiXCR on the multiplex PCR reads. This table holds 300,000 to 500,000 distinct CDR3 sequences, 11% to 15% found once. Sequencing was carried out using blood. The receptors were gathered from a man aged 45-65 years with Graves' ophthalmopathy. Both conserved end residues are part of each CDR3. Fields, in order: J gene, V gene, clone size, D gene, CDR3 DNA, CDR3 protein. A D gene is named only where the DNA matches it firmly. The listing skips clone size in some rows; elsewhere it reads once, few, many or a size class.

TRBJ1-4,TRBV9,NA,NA,TGTGCCAGCAGCGTATCCTCTGGGGAGGAAAAACTGTTTTTT,CASSVSSGEEKLFF
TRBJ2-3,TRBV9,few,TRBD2,TGTGCCAGCAGCGTGACCAGCGGGATGGCAGATACGCAGTATTTT,CASSVTSGMADTQYF
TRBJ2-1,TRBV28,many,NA,TGTGCCAGCAGCACCCCTACCGGGAGAACCAATGAGCAGTTCTTC,CASSTPTGRTNEQFF
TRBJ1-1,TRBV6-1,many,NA,TGTGCCAGCAGTTCACATAGCCTGGAGGCTTTCTTT,CASSSHSLEAFF
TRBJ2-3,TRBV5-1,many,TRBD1,TGCGCCAGCAGCCCCGGGACAGGGCAAGCAGATACGCAGTATTTT,CASSPGTGQADTQYF
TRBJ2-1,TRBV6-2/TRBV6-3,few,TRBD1,TGTGCCAGCAGTAGCAGGGGGCTCGGGATGAGGTACAATGAGCAGTTCTTC,CASSSRGLGMRYNEQFF
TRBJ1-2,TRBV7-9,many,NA,TGTGCCAGCAGCGCCCGGGACGGAGCTAACTATGGCTACACCTTC,CASSARDGANYGYTF
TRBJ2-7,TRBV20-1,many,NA,TGCAGTGCTACGCCCCCGAAGGACGAGCAGTACTTC,CSATPPKDEQYF
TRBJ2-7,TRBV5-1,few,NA,TGCGCCAGCGCCCGGACTACCAACTACGAGCAGTACTTC,CASARTTNYEQYF
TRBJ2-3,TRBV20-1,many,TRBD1,TGCAGTGTTACAGGGGAGATCACAGATACGCAGTATTTT,CSVTGEITDTQYF
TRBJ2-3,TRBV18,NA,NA,TGTGCCAGCTCATCAACTAGAAAGGTGGATACGCAGTATTTT,CASSSTRKVDTQYF
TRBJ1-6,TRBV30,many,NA,TGTGCCTGGAGCCCAAGGTTGGGATCCTCACCCCTCCACTTT,CAWSPRLGSSPLHF
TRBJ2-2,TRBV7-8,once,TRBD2,TGTGCCAGCAGCTTAGTCGGGGGGGCGGGCGGGGAGCTGTTTTTT,CASSLVGGAGGELFF
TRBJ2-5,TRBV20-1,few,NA,TGCAGTGCTAGAGAGGACGCCCGGGGGGAGACCCAGTACTTC,CSAREDARGETQYF
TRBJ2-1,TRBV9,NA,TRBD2,TGTGCCAGCAGCCCCAGCGGAGCGGGAGCTGGCGAGCAGTTCTTC,CASSPSGAGAGEQFF
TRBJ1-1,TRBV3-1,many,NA,TGTGCCAGCAGCACTCCGGGAGTTCTAGACGCTGAAGCTTTCTTT,CASSTPGVLDAEAFF
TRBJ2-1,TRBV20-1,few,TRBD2,TGCAGTGCTAGAGAGACAGCGGGAGGAGGTGAGCAGTTCTTC,CSARETAGGGEQFF
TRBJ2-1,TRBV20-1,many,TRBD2,TGCAGTGCTGGACTAGCGGGAGTCTACAATGAGCAGTTCTTC,CSAGLAGVYNEQFF
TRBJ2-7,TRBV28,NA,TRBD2,TGTGCCAGCAGTTCCGGGACTAGAGGCCCCTACGAGCAGTACTTC,CASSSGTRGPYEQYF
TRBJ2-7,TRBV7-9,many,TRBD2,TGTGCCAGCAGCTTCAGACTAGCGGGAGGTTCTGTGCGCGAGCAGTACTTC,CASSFRLAGGSVREQYF
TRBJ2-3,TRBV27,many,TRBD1,TGTGCCAGCAGTTCACGGGACAGCGCCATCACAGATACGCAGTATTTT,CASSSRDSAITDTQYF
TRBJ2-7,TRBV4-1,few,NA,TGCGCCAGCAGCCAAGATTTACTTCGTCCCTACGAGCAGTACTTC,CASSQDLLRPYEQYF
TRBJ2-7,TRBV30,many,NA,TGTGCCTGGAGTGGCAGTACCTACGAGCAGTACTTC,CAWSGSTYEQYF
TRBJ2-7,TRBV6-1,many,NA,TGTGCCAGCAGTGAATGGGCCGCGGGCGAGCAGTACTTC,CASSEWAAGEQYF
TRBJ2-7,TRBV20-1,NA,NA,TGCAGTGCTAGAGAATCGGGCCGGGGTAAATACGAGCAGTACTTC,CSARESGRGKYEQYF
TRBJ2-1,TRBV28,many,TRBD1,TGTGCCAGCAGCCAAGGACAGGTTTTATTCTATGAGCAGTTCTTC,CASSQGQVLFYEQFF
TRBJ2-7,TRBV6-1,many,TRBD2,TGTGCCAGCAGCAGACTAGCGGGAGGCACCTACGAGCAGTACTTC,CASSRLAGGTYEQYF
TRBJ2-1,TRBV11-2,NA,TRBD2,TGTGCCAGCAGCTCCGGTTGGTGGACGGGAGGAGGGAATGAGCAGTTCTTC,CASSSGWWTGGGNEQFF
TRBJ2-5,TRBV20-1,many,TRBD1,TGCAGTGCGCAGACAGGGGGTGGAAAGACCCAGTACTTC,CSAQTGGGKTQYF
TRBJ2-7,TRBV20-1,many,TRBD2,TGCAGTGCTAAAACTACTAGCGGGAGTCAGTACGAGCAGTACTTC,CSAKTTSGSQYEQYF
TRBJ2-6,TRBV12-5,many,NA,TGTGCTAGTGGTTTGGGTCTCTCCCGGTGGGGGGCTGGGGCCAACGTCCTGACTTTC,CASGLGLSRWGAGANVLTF
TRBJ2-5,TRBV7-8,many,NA,TGTGCCAGCAGCTTGGGCAGGCCGAGGAGGGAGACCCAGTACTTC,CASSLGRPRRETQYF
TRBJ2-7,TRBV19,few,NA,TGTGCCAGTGGTGACGGGCCCTACGAGCAGTACTTC,CASGDGPYEQYF
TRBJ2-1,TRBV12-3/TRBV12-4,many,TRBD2,TGTGCCAGCAGACAAACCGGGACTAGCGGGGCCAATGAGCAGTTCTTC,CASRQTGTSGANEQFF
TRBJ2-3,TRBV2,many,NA,TGTGCCAGCAGTGGCGGGGAATTGGGCACAGATACGCAGTATTTT,CASSGGELGTDTQYF
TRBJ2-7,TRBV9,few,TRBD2,TGTGCCAGCAGCCTAAGAGCGGGAGGGACCTACGAGCAGTACTTC,CASSLRAGGTYEQYF
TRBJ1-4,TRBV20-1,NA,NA,TGCAGTGCTAGAGTTACAGCTTCTAATGAAAAACTGTTTTTT,CSARVTASNEKLFF
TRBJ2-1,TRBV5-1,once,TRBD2,TGCGCCAGCAGCTGGACCGGGACTAGTATCGTGAATGAGCAGTTCTTC,CASSWTGTSIVNEQFF
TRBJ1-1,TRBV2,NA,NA,TGTGCCAGCAGTGGAATCCTCTTCGAAGCTTTCTTT,CASSGILFEAFF
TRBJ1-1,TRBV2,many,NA,TGTGCCAGCAGTGAAGCAGTTTTCTACACTGAAGCTTTCTTT,CASSEAVFYTEAFF
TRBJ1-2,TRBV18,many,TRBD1,TGTGCCAGCTCAGGGGACAGTTATCAGGGTGGCTACACCTTC,CASSGDSYQGGYTF
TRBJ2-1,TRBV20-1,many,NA,TGCAGTGCTAGAGATCTCGTAGGAGGAGGAGGGAGGTATAACAATGAGCAGTTCTTC,CSARDLVGGGGRYNNEQFF
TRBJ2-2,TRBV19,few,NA,TGTGCCAGTAGTCTAAACACAGGGAACACCGGGGAGCTGTTTTTT,CASSLNTGNTGELFF
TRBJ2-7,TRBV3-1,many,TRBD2,TGTGCCAGCAGCCACCGTAGCGGGGGGTCCCCCGAGGCGGGGGAGCAGTACTTC,CASSHRSGGSPEAGEQYF
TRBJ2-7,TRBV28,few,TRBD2,TGTGCCAGCAGTTCGGACAGCCAGCTAGCGGGCCTAGGCGAGCAGTACTTC,CASSSDSQLAGLGEQYF
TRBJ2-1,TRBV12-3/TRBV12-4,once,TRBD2,TGTGCCAGCAGCCCCGGGGGGGACCAAGAGACCCAGTTCTTC,CASSPGGDQETQFF
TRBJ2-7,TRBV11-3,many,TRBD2,TGTGCCAGCAGCTTAGATCGAGCGGGGGGAGTCTACGAGCAGTACTTC,CASSLDRAGGVYEQYF
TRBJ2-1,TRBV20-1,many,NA,TGCAGTGCTAGAGCCAGCGGGACAGAGAGATACAATGAGCAGTTCTTC,CSARASGTERYNEQFF
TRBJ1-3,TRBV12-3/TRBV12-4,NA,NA,TGTGCCAGCAGTACCGAGACAACTGGAAACACCATATATTTT,CASSTETTGNTIYF
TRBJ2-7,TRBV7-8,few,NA,TGTGCCAGCAGCTTATGGGGGGAGAGCTTCGAGCAGTACTTC,CASSLWGESFEQYF